This entry concerns a single T cell receptor (beta chain). The data stem from a study of blood T cell repertoires in COVID-19. Turning to the study itself: Sites across the United States, Italy and Spain contributed samples from acute and convalescent COVID-19. T cells, B-cell-depleted T cells, or PBMCs supplied cDNA or gDNA.

As processed by the authors: Amplification from reference gene primers served as the basis for estimated nucleated cell counts. Libraries were prepared by immunoSEQ multiplex PCR; TCRdb keeps only in-frame clonotypes and omits some of them. That table furnishes V, J and clone size, whereas the DNA furnished D and trimming. The sample lists tens of thousands of clones; approximately 96% were seen once. Germline CDR1 is SGDLS and CDR2 is YYNGEE. There are 12 residues in the CDR3. The V and J ends lost 7 bases and 4 bases respectively, with 10 bases between them. The chain couples TRBV9 to TRBJ2-3; D may be TRBD2 (7 bases). The sequence derives from a human donor with active COVID-19. The donor label of this sample is uncertain. The sequenced sample consisted of peripheral blood. The CDR3 DNA reads as TGTGCCAGCCGGGGGGCCTCAGATACGCAGTATTTT. This translates into CASRGASDTQYF.